Below, 2 T cell receptor beta chains from the same sample are listed, as sequenced in a study of CD8+ T cells in alopecia areata. Isolated RNA was reverse transcribed into cDNA used as the sequencing template. Using immunoSEQ multiplex PCR, the repertoire was profiled, and TCRdb retains in-frame clones only, with some absent. The sample consists of roughly 250,000 clones, under 70% of them appearing once. The sequencing used CD4+ T cells sorted from blood, collected at week 0. The receptors originated from a human donor with alopecia areata.

The chain couples TRBV29-1 to TRBJ2-2, with unresolved D. V was clipped by 1 base and J by 5 bases, with 8 bases between them. CDR1 and CDR2 from the germline V gene are SQVTM and ANQGSEA. This CDR3 spans 13 amino acids. CDR3 amino acids: CSVEGPLTGELFF. The CDR3 DNA reads as TGCAGCGTTGAAGGGCCCCTGACCGGGGAGCTGTTTTTT.

V gene TRBV7-6 combines with J gene TRBJ2-7; D is unclear. Deletions cut 1 base from V and 2 bases from J, with 9 bases between. The CDR3 loop spans 14 amino acids. In germline, CDR1 is SGHVS, CDR2 FNYEAQ. The CDR3 sequence: CASSLDQAAYEQYF. The CDR3 nucleotides read TGTGCCAGCAGCTTAGACCAGGCCGCCTACGAGCAGTACTTC.